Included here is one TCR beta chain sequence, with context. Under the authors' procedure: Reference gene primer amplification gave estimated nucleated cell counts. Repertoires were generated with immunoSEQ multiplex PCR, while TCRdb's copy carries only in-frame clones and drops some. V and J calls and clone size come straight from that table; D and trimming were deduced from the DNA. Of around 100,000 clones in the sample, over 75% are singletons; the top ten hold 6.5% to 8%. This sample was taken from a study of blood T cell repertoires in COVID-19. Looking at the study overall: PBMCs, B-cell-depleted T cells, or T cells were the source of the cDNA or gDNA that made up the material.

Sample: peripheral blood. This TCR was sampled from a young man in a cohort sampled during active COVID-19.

CDR3 DNA sequence: TGTGCTAGTGGTTTGGTAACCAGGGGGCGCATCAACGAGCAGTACTTC. This translates into CASGLVTRGRINEQYF. This chain connects TRBV12-5 to TRBJ2-7, with TRBD1 matching 8 bases. Germline V gives CDR1 LGHNT, CDR2 FRNRAP. With 0 bases clipped from V and 5 bases from J, the junction kept 9 bases outside the gene matches. This CDR3 comprises 16 residues.